What follows are 9 T cell receptor beta chains derived from one specimen sequenced in a study of cytomegalovirus exposure and HLA in healthy donors. 60 Vbeta and 13 Jbeta primers were used in PCR. This table comes from immunoSEQ multiplex PCR, and its TCRdb copy is limited to in-frame clones, with some not included. The sample comprises 230,000 or so clones, approximately 91% of which are singletons, and 1.7% rests with the top ten. Sequenced material: PBMCs. Receptors were obtained from a girl aged 2-9 years in good health and CMV-seronegative.

This clone occurred a few times. The gene calls are TRBV6-1 and TRBJ1-6, with 8 bases lining up with TRBD1. The germline CDR1 and CDR2 sequences are MNHNS and SASEGT. With V trimmed by 2 bases and J by 7 bases, 13 bases remained unmatched. This CDR3 has 18 amino acids. The CDR3 loop is CASSEQGATGKVNSPLHF. The CDR3 DNA follows: TGTGCCAGCAGTGAACAGGGGGCCACGGGGAAGGTAAATTCACCCCTCCACTTT.

This clone showed up just once. V usage is TRBV7-2 and J usage is TRBJ2-7; 8 nucleotides match TRBD1. This CDR3 comprises 13 residues. Per the germline V gene, CDR1 is SGHTA and CDR2 is FQGNSA. The junction had 7 bases not matched to a gene; V was cut back by 8 bases and J by 4 bases. CDR3 sequence (DNA): TGTGCCAGCGCCGGGACAGGAGCATACGAGCAGTACTTC. Translated: CASAGTGAYEQYF.

This chain connects TRBV6-1 to TRBJ2-5; TRBD2 matches 10 bases. The germline V gene encodes CDR1 MNHNS and CDR2 SASEGT. This CDR3 contains 16 residues. Trimming cost V 4 bases and J 5 bases; bases outside gene matches: 10. The CDR3 nucleotides read TGTGCCAGCAGTGCGGAGCGGGGGGGCCGGCGGGAGACCCAGTACTTC. The encoded protein is CASSAERGGRRETQYF.

The chain couples TRBV6-5 to TRBJ2-3, with D possibly being TRBD1 (6 bases). V lost 2 bases, J lost 1 base, and 13 bases lay in between. The CDR3 is made up of 16 amino acids. Germline values: CDR1 MNHEY, CDR2 SVGAGI. CDR3 sequence (DNA): TGTGCCAGCAGTTACGCCACCCGGACAGGCACAGATACGCAGTATTTT. Its translation: CASSYATRTGTDTQYF.

V gene TRBV13 combines with J gene TRBJ1-2, with 8 bases aligning to TRBD1. Germline V gives CDR1 PRHDT, CDR2 FYEKMQ (reference sequence). The CDR3 extends over 16 amino acids. J gave up 13 bases and V 5 bases, and 21 bases lay outside the gene matches. The CDR3 reads CASSTGQGGSTMSVTF. The CDR3 region has the DNA TGTGCCAGCAGCACTGGACAGGGCGGGTCGACTATGTCCGTCACCTTC.

In this sample, this clone turned up once. V is TRBV27 and J is TRBJ1-5; a weak D match, TRBD1 (6 bases). V lost 3 bases, J lost 2 bases, and 11 bases lay in between. The V gene's germline CDR1 is MNHEY and CDR2 SMNVEV (reference sequence). The CDR3 length is 15 residues. The DNA for the CDR3 is TGTGCCAGCAGTTTCGGCAGGGGCGGCAATCAGCCCCAGCATTTT. It yields the protein CASSFGRGGNQPQHF.

Worth noting for this clone: The same CDR3 also results from other DNA sequences found in this sample. J is TRBJ2-7 and V is TRBV5-4; D perhaps matches TRBD2 (6 bases). V was trimmed by 4 bases and J by 1 base, leaving 9 bases between them. Germline V gene sequence: CDR1 SGHNT, CDR2 YYREEE (reference sequence). This CDR3 is 13 amino acids long. The CDR3 region has the DNA TGTGCCAGCAGCCCGCGGGGTTCCTACGAGCAGTACTTC. It specifies CASSPRGSYEQYF.

The chain combines TRBV18 with TRBJ1-1, with D maybe TRBD1 (6 bases). The CDR3 contains 16 residues. V lost 0 bases, J lost 1 base, and 12 bases lay in between. Germline CDR1 KGHSH, CDR2 LQKENI. The CDR3 nucleotides read TGTGCCAGCTCACCACCCTGGTCAGGGGCGAACACTGAAGCTTTCTTT. Residues: CASSPPWSGANTEAFF.

V usage is TRBV7-9 and J usage is TRBJ1-5, with 7 bases matching TRBD1. The germline CDR1 and CDR2 sequences are SEHNR and FQNEAQ (reference sequence). V dropped 5 bases and J dropped 3; count of bases not matched to a gene: 7. CDR3 length: 15 residues. The CDR3 nucleotides read TGTGCCAGCAGCCCGAAGGGACAGAACAATCAGCCCCAGCATTTT. Protein sequence: CASSPKGQNNQPQHF.